This T cell receptor (beta chain) was captured in a study of cytomegalovirus exposure and HLA in healthy donors. The PCR used 60 Vbeta and 13 Jbeta primers. Using immunoSEQ multiplex PCR, the repertoire was profiled, and TCRdb retains in-frame clones only, with some absent. The sample records approximately 150,000 clones, roughly 10% being singletons. CDR1 SEHNR and CDR2 FQNEAQ come from the germline V gene (reference sequence). This CDR3 is 11 amino acids long. Whole-study findings and limits: In a later analysis, TCR association rates varied by HLA locus: DRB1 most, HLA-C fewest. The authors later linked a missense DCLRE1C variant to TCR beta V- and J-gene trimming. Across donors, sequencing depth was assumed by presence/absence analyses to be roughly uniform.

This clone has only a few counts. What it binds is not known. The sample comprised PBMCs. The rearrangement links TRBV7-9 to TRBJ2-4; 9 bases match TRBD2. The clonotype comes from a male donor in good health and CMV-seronegative. This CDR3 is CSGGRGNIQYF. CDR3 nucleotide sequence: TGTTCCGGCGGGAGGGGAAACATTCAGTACTTC.